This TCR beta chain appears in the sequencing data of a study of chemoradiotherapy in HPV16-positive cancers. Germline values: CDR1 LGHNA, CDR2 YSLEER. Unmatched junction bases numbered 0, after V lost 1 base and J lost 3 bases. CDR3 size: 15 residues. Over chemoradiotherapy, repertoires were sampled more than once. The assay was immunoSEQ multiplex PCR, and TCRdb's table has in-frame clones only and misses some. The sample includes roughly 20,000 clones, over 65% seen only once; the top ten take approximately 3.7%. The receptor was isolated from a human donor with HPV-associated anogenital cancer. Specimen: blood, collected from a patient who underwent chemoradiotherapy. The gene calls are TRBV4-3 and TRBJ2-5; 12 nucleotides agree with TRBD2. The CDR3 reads CASSQGLAGEETQYF. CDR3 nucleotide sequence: TGCGCCAGCAGCCAAGGACTAGCGGGAGAAGAGACCCAGTACTTC.